Each of the 5 T cell receptor beta chains below was sequenced from the same sample in a study of radiotherapy plus CTLA-4 blockade in lung cancer. The protocol was immunoSEQ multiplex PCR, while the TCRdb copy is restricted to in-frame clones and leaves out a portion. The sample has more than 75,000 clones; approximately 75% are singletons. The sequencing here drew on peripheral blood, taken from a patient treated with radiotherapy plus ipilimumab. The receptors shown here come from a human donor with non-small cell lung cancer who had a partial response to radiotherapy plus ipilimumab. Some clones in this sample may be carry-over from other donors' samples.

The chain joins TRBV2 to TRBJ2-1, with TRBD1 as a possible D gene (5 bases). The CDR3 covers 14 residues. CDR1 and CDR2 (germline): SNHLY, FYNNEI. The V end was cut by 10 bases, the J end by 0 bases, with 13 bases between. CDR3 coding DNA: TGTGCCATTACACAGGAGAGCTCCTACAATGAGCAGTTCTTC. Amino acids: CAITQESSYNEQFF.

V gene TRBV9 combines with J gene TRBJ2-3; the D gene is possibly TRBD1 (5 bases). V lost 8 bases to trimming and J lost 4 bases, with 17 bases between them. CDR3 length equals 14 residues. Germline CDR1 SGDLS, CDR2 YYNGEE. The CDR3 loop is CASTPTARPDTQYF. DNA for the CDR3: TGTGCCAGTACACCGACAGCCCGGCCAGATACGCAGTATTTT.

The genes are TRBV4-1 and TRBJ2-5, with TRBD2 matching 12 bases. The CDR3 covers 18 residues. Germline CDR1 is MGHRA and CDR2 is YSYEKL. V lost 0 bases to trimming and J lost 4 bases; unmatched junction nucleotides: 9. DNA of the CDR3: TGCGCCAGCAGCCAAGATCGGGCTAGCGGGGGGGCCGGAGAGACCCAGTACTTC. Protein: CASSQDRASGGAGETQYF.

A single count supports this clone. The CDR3 DNA follows: TGTGCCAGCAGCTTCAGGTTGGCACTTGAAGCTTTCTTT. It specifies CASSFRLALEAFF. The genes are TRBV11-2 and TRBJ1-1, with D unclear. V lost 3 bases and J 7 bases, leaving 12 bases between the germline ends. Germline V gene sequence: CDR1 SGHAT, CDR2 FQNNGV. The CDR3 is 13 amino acids.

The chain carries TRBV9 and TRBJ2-7; D may be TRBD2 (7 bases). This CDR3 comprises 17 residues. Per the germline V gene, CDR1 is SGDLS and CDR2 is YYNGEE. V dropped 4 bases and J dropped 0 bases, with 20 bases sitting between them. CDR3 sequence (DNA): TGTGCCAGCAGCCCCCGAGGGGGGGTGGGTAGCTCCTACGAGCAGTACTTC. It codes for CASSPRGGVGSSYEQYF.